This T cell receptor beta chain was sequenced in a study of OX40 agonist ivuxolimab in advanced cancers. The study's findings and limits: Expanded clones were, on average, more numerous in CD8+ T cells than in CD4+. Both CD4+ and CD8+ T cell populations in blood had undergone clonal expansion by week 6 at 0.1 to 3.0 mg/kg.

About this clone itself: Its antigen is currently unknown.

The CDR3 is made up of 14 amino acids. Trimming pared 3 bases from V and 4 bases from J, leaving 13 bases between. Per germline, CDR1 SGHNT and CDR2 YYREEE (reference sequence). The method was immunoSEQ multiplex PCR; TCRdb's version includes in-frame clones alone and lacks a portion of them. The sample has around 67,000 clones; roughly 80% are singletons. The rearrangement uses TRBV5-4 and TRBJ1-2, with a tentative D call TRBD1 (6 bases). Material: CD4+ or CD8+ T cells sorted from blood, obtained in a trial of the OX40 agonist ivuxolimab. This receptor was obtained from an adult with an advanced solid tumor such as melanoma, head and neck, liver or kidney cancer. In DNA form, the CDR3 reads TGTGCCAGCAGCTCAAGACAGGACCCCTATGGCTACACCTTC. Its protein is CASSSRQDPYGYTF.